Given below is one TCR beta chain in context. No cognate antigen has been identified for it. Base qualities are not provided; no much larger clone lies one nucleotide away. The library was obtained by the immunoSEQ multiplex PCR assay. The multiplex PCR relied on a mix of 60 forward primers for TCR Vbeta segments and 13 reverse primers for TCR Jbeta segments. A multiplex PCR assay on genomic DNA amplified the CDR3 region of rearranged TCR beta genes. The amplified TCR beta libraries were sequenced on the Illumina HiSeq System as 87-base-pair reads. The source study handled its data this way. A later analysis tallied roughly 78 million unique TCR beta chains across the 700 or so repertoires, and some 10 million of those chains were shared by two or more donors. Raw reads were error-corrected and collapsed into unique sequences with a nearest-neighbor algorithm that merged closely related sequences to remove PCR and sequencing errors. CDR3 sequences were aligned to IMGT reference sequences to assign V, D and J gene segments. For a sequence to be retained, a match of at least six nucleotides was required to both a V gene segment and a J gene segment. Rearrangements were called productive when the CDR3 lacked stop codons and stayed in frame with V and J; all others were non-productive. CDR3 was defined according to IMGT convention as the region running from the second conserved V-encoded cysteine to the conserved J-encoded phenylalanine. The earlier analysis of some 580 of the donors excluded any sequence lacking an unambiguous match to a single V gene segment. An earlier analysis of a few hundred of the donors called V segments functional above 56.7% productive rearrangements and segregating when the between-donor standard deviation exceeded 5%. A statistical classification framework was built to diagnose cytomegalovirus status from the catalog of TCR beta chain sequences. A later analysis assigned V and J genes by comparing TCR nucleotide sequences with IMGT/GENE-DB human TR gene sequences. Using the TCRdist pipeline, a later analysis assigned CDR3 sequences along with most-parsimonious VDJ recombination scenarios. In a later analysis, each TCR beta chain was defined by its CDR3 amino acid sequence together with its V-gene family, and reads without a unique V-gene family were excluded. In a later analysis, fewer than 650 highly shared, low-generation-probability nucleotide sequences were removed to address suspected cross-contamination and a sequencing artifact. In a later analysis, a clonal expansion index was calculated for each public chain from normalized within-repertoire ranks of inferred template counts. In a later analysis, generation probabilities were computed using a VDJ recombination model fitted to out-of-frame rearrangements, and the results were checked against IGoR. Hypergeometric tests were used in a later analysis to score TCR-TCR, TCR-HLA and TCR-CMV co-occurrence, with a repertoire-size bias correction applied to the TCR pairs. False discovery rates were estimated in a later analysis by permuting HLA or CMV assignments 20 times. In a later analysis, co-occurring TCRs were grouped with DBSCAN, and TCRdist sequence similarity was added when clustering was performed within HLA-allele-positive subsets. Repertoires with fewer than 30,000 or more than 120,000 public chains were left out of co-occurrence clustering, as were a handful of repertoires with anomalous nucleotide sharing. Sourced from immuneACCESS, this table was stored by TCRdb with only in-frame sequences that have V and J called. A share of the clones is absent; for the studies checked, an unresolved V gene accounts for under half, and the remainder has no known explanation. V and J calls and clone size come straight from that table; D and trimming were deduced from the DNA. The sample profile shows 150,000 to 200,000 clones; roughly four fifths of them were found once. Roughly 2.1% of the sample is taken by the ten largest.

In total, 666 healthy bone marrow donors made up the cohort. All cohort members were sampled while nominally healthy, although unrecorded immune exposures were likely present. The donor tested CMV seropositive, placing the donor among the 289 seropositive members of the cohort. Every donor gave a peripheral blood sample, and the peripheral blood mononuclear cells from that sample were used for TCR beta sequencing. The Qiagen DNeasy Blood Extraction Kit was used to extract genomic DNA from the blood cell samples. The data are from a study of cytomegalovirus exposure and HLA in healthy donors (TCRdb year 2017). Turning to the overall study: In an earlier analysis of 587 of the donors, about 260 Gb of sequence data and 90 million to 130 million unique TCR beta sequences from roughly 180 million T cells were reported. Besides the first cohort of around 700 subjects, a separate validation cohort made up of 120 different subjects was used. Approximately 300 gigabases of sequencing data and approximately 91 million unique TCR sequences made up an early release that covered approximately 650 HLA-typed donors. A later analysis re-examined previously published TCR beta repertoires from hundreds of donors and added high-resolution HLA genotyping to investigate patterns of TCR occurrence. Donor age, sex, ethnicity and CMV serostatus were compiled alongside the repertoire data. Among around 400 genotyped donors of the cohort, an average of about 240,000 unique TCR beta nucleotide sequences were sequenced per donor, roughly 20% of them non-productive. In a later genetic analysis, genome-wide SNP genotypes for 398 of the 666 donors were used, and that subset was treated as a discovery cohort. Both class I and class II loci were covered by HLA typing, at four-digit resolution. The aim of the study was to test whether cataloging public T cell receptors could identify signatures of past pathogen exposure. Every repertoire in the discovery cohort had been generated on one and the same sequencing platform. High-throughput TCR immunosequencing, statistical association of individual TCRs with disease status, and machine learning were combined to predict cytomegalovirus infection status. The number of typed donors differed by locus: about 620-640 for A, B, C, DRB1 and DQB1; 500 to 550 for DQA1; 606 for DPA1; and around 450 for DPB1. The study profiled the T cell repertoires of hundreds of subjects by immunosequencing and related them to cytomegalovirus serostatus. To decide whether each TCR beta V gene segment behaved as functional or pseudogenic, an earlier analysis of fewer than 750 of the donors relied on high-throughput TCR beta sequencing. Several DR-DQ haplotypes were treated as single units for association and clustering because of strong linkage in the cohort. Of the roughly 400 genotyped donors, approximately 82% fell in the genetic ancestry cluster associated with self-reported Caucasian donors. The later analysis used no new phenotypic data to find candidate immune exposures, relying instead on TCR beta sequences and their occurrence across donors. Findings and caveats that apply to the study as a whole: Because HLA typing was missing for some donors at each locus, association tests included only the typed subset. A further reported finding was that TCR beta sequences accurately predicted the HLA-A and HLA-B alleles for most subjects in the first cohort. Most TCR sequences were observed very rarely across donors, whereas some public TCRs were present in many individuals. In both the original and validation cohorts, the classifier was reported to diagnose cytomegalovirus status with high specificity and sensitivity. According to a later analysis, most CMV-associated TCR beta chains appeared to be HLA-restricted, and the HLA associations seemed to be driven largely by CMV exposure. A later analysis associated 17,000 or so TCR beta sequences with specific HLA alleles at a false discovery rate of 0.05. This cohort had only TCR beta chains sequenced, and the lack of alpha or paired-chain data limited which features could be detected. Compared with the roughly 720-donor mean, donors in an Asian-associated ancestry cluster had fewer N-insertions in productive TCRs, according to a later genetic analysis. The study gave a list of 150 to 200 TCR beta chains associated with cytomegalovirus. In vitro tests confirmed that three of the cytomegalovirus-associated TCR beta chains recognize cytomegalovirus antigens. Linkage disequilibrium might explain the correlated functional status among segregating V segments, but an unknown experimental factor could not be excluded. A later genetic analysis associated a missense DCLRE1C variant with V-gene and J-gene trimming of TCR beta chains, and an independent cohort replicated the association. Approximately 18 rarely observed V segments, including chromosome 9 orphons, were excluded from the earlier analysis of almost 600 of the donors because counts were too low. Presence/absence analyses assumed roughly uniform sequencing depth across donors, an assumption that may not hold. In an earlier analysis of roughly 500 of the donors, most TCR beta V segments appeared in productive rearrangements about 90% or about 30% of the time, broadly matching IMGT annotations. In a later analysis, HLA-associated TCR beta chains showed more clonal expansion and lower generation probabilities than non-associated chains that were equally common. It was suggested by the authors that the approach could potentially be generalized to other disease states and immunological phenotypes. The sequencing pipeline was judged likely to have produced a cluster of highly shared sequence variants as a technical artifact. According to a later analysis, TCR association rates differed among HLA loci, with DRB1 alleles showing the most associated TCRs and HLA-C alleles showing the fewest. Assigning TCR associations to individual alleles was difficult when HLA alleles, especially DR and DQ, strongly co-occurred. CMV serostatus was the only immune exposure information available for the cohort. Some IMGT-functional V segments, including TRBV6-2 and TRBV6-3, could not be distinguished by the 87-base-pair reads and were therefore excluded. Several of the top co-occurrence clusters appeared to be linked to parvovirus B19, influenza, CMV and Epstein-Barr virus, according to a later analysis.

The germline V end is reduced by 3 bases and the J end by 5 bases; junction bases left unmatched: 5. CDR1 and CDR2 are read off the germline V gene (reference sequence) as SEHNR and FQNEAQ. From the cysteine up to the phenylalanine, the CDR3 has a length of 15 residues. The CDR3 DNA has 45 bases and is translated from base 1. The clonotype was recovered from a woman younger than 30 in good health and CMV-seropositive. The V and J genes are TRBV7-9 and TRBJ2-2; 8 bases in between match TRBD2. The sequencing input was PBMCs. CDR3 sequence: CASSFRGGLTGELFF. In nucleotide form, the sequence is TGTGCCAGCAGCTTTCGGGGGGGACTAACCGGGGAGCTGTTTTTT.